Given below is one TCR beta chain in context. Profiled with immunoSEQ multiplex PCR; TCRdb holds only in-frame clones, not every one. The table lists 45,000 to 55,000 clones, around 90% of them singletons. Germline CDR1 is SGHTA and CDR2 is FQGNSA. The V segment lost 1 base and the J segment 4 bases; nucleotides outside the gene matches: 5. This CDR3 has 15 amino acids. The data derive from a study of OX40 agonist ivuxolimab in advanced cancers. The chain has TRBV7-2 and TRBJ2-3; 7 bases agree with TRBD2. Sequenced material: CD4+ or CD8+ T cells sorted from blood, taken in a trial of the OX40 agonist ivuxolimab. The clonotype was recovered from an adult with an advanced solid tumor such as melanoma, head and neck, liver or kidney cancer. CDR3 in DNA: TGTGCCAGCAGCTTAGGTGGGGGGGATCCAGATACGCAGTATTTT. Its protein is CASSLGGGDPDTQYF. Variable domain in full (rest from reference TRBV7-2 and TRBJ2-3): GAGVSQSPSNKVTEKGKDVELRCDPISGHTALYWYRQSLGQGLEFLIYFQGNSAPDKSGLPSDRFSAERTGGSVSTLTIQRTQQEDSAVYLCASSLGGGDPDTQYFGPGTRLTVL.